The rows below give T cell receptor beta chains drawn from one sample of a study of T-cell reconstitution after alpha-beta-depleted transplantation in children. TCRdb fed the PCR reads into MiXCR, producing one record per CDR3 protein. The sample has some 350,000 distinct CDR3 sequences; under 20% are singletons. The source was PBMCs, mostly from graft donor cells, collected 360 days after TCRalphabeta/CD19-depleted stem cell transplant. These receptor sequences come from a male patient aged 2 to 10 who had a stem cell transplant for acute lymphoblastic leukemia, so the T cells may come from the graft donor. The CDR3 runs from the conserved cysteine through the conserved F or W. The D gene is left open where the match is weak. Rows give clone size only sometimes, using once, few, many, or a class for an expanded clone.

len	d_gene	abundance	v_gene	j_gene	CDR3aa	CDR3nt
14	.	few	TRBV6-5	TRBJ1-2	CASSYMSGSYGYTF	TGTGCCAGCAGTTACATGTCGGGGAGCTATGGCTACACCTTC
14	.	few	TRBV5-1	TRBJ1-1	CASSLAYRHTEAFF	TGCGCCAGCAGCTTGGCCTATAGGCACACTGAAGCTTTCTTT
16	.	few	TRBV9	TRBJ2-2	CASNSWASPNTGELFF	TGTGCCAGCAATTCTTGGGCTAGTCCCAACACCGGGGAGCTGTTTTTT
15	.	few	TRBV5-1	TRBJ2-7	CASSLVFTMGGEQYF	TGCGCCAGCAGCTTGGTGTTTACTATGGGGGGCGAGCAGTACTTC
21	TRBD1	.	TRBV4-2	TRBJ2-3	CASSTDRGRLAEVPNPDTQYF	TGTGCCAGCAGCACGGACAGGGGAAGGTTGGCCGAGGTGCCAAACCCGGATACGCAGTATTTT
14	.	many	TRBV5-1	TRBJ2-2	CASSPQANTGELFF	TGCGCCAGTAGCCCTCAGGCGAACACCGGGGAGCTGTTTTTT
13	.	few	TRBV9	TRBJ2-1	CASSVTGANEQFF	TGTGCCAGCAGCGTAACGGGGGCAAATGAGCAGTTCTTC
12	.	.	TRBV19	TRBJ2-1	CASTGSYNEQFF	TGTGCCAGTACTGGGTCCTACAATGAGCAGTTCTTC
19	TRBD2	few	TRBV28	TRBJ2-1	CASSSGQPSGRAVVYEQFF	TGTGCCAGCAGTTCGGGACAGCCTAGCGGGAGGGCCGTGGTCTATGAGCAGTTCTTC
15	.	.	TRBV28	TRBJ2-1	CASSLALAPPSGQFF	TGTGCCAGCAGTTTAGCGCTAGCGCCTCCATCCGGGCAGTTCTTC
14	.	many	TRBV20-1	TRBJ2-1	CSARWRGGNNEQFF	TGCAGTGCTAGATGGCGTGGCGGGAACAATGAGCAGTTCTTC
12	.	.	TRBV5-1	TRBJ1-1	CASSPGTTEAFF	TGCGCCAGCAGCCCCGGGACCACTGAAGCTTTCTTT
13	.	.	TRBV7-3	TRBJ1-1	CASSLGRNTEAVF	TGTGCCAGCAGCTTAGGCAGGAACACTGAAGCTGTCTTT
15	.	many	TRBV4-1	TRBJ2-3	CASSQIALRTDTQYF	TGCGCCAGCAGCCAGATAGCGCTCCGCACAGATACGCAGTATTTT
17	.	few	TRBV4-1	TRBJ1-5	CASSPLPLDMPVQPQHF	TGCGCCAGCAGCCCTCTTCCGTTGGACATGCCCGTCCAGCCCCAGCATTTT
13	.	.	TRBV20-1	TRBJ1-1	CSARVGQNTEAFF	TGCAGTGCTAGAGTCGGTCAGAACACTGAAGCTTTCTTT
14	.	.	TRBV5-1	TRBJ2-5	CASSLALAAETQYF	TGCGCCAGCAGCTTGGCCCTAGCCGCGGAGACCCAGTACTTC
14	.	.	TRBV7-8	TRBJ2-3	CASSLTSLSDTQYF	TGTGCCAGCAGCCTGACTAGTTTATCGGATACGCAGTATTTT
18	.	.	TRBV3-1	TRBJ2-5	CASSYSLSGTESQETQYF	TGTGCCAGCAGCTATTCACTTTCCGGGACGGAGTCCCAAGAGACCCAGTACTTC
13	.	many	TRBV4-3	TRBJ1-1	CASSQVGNTEAFF	TGCGCCAGCAGCCAAGTGGGGAACACTGAAGCTTTCTTT
16	TRBD2	few	TRBV18	TRBJ2-3	CASSPETSGAEDTQYF	TGTGCCAGCTCACCGGAGACTAGCGGGGCGGAAGATACGCAGTATTTT
18	TRBD1	few	TRBV28	TRBJ1-5	CASSGFRDRAPANQPQHF	TGTGCCAGCAGTGGATTCCGGGACAGGGCCCCCGCGAATCAGCCCCAGCATTTT
12	.	few	TRBV24-1	TRBJ2-2	CATRGEDGELFF	TGTGCCACCAGGGGGGAGGACGGGGAGCTGTTTTTT
16	TRBD2	.	TRBV30	TRBJ2-5	CAWSVGAQGGKETQYF	TGTGCCTGGAGTGTAGGGGCGCAGGGAGGGAAAGAGACCCAGTACTTC
13	.	.	TRBV7-8	TRBJ2-3	CASSPSPGYTQYF	TGTGCCAGCAGCCCTTCGCCGGGGTATACGCAGTATTTT
15	TRBD2	.	TRBV7-2	TRBJ2-3	CASSPRTSDTDTQYF	TGTGCCAGCAGCCCGCGGACTAGCGACACAGATACGCAGTATTTT
14	.	.	TRBV5-1	TRBJ2-1	CASSLGGLGNEQFF	TGCGCCAGCAGCTTGGGAGGGTTAGGTAATGAGCAGTTCTTC
16	TRBD1	few	TRBV6-2/TRBV6-3	TRBJ2-7	CASSYEDWTGRYEQYF	TGTGCCAGCAGTTACGAGGACTGGACAGGTCGGTACGAGCAGTACTTC
14	.	few	TRBV7-9	TRBJ2-5	CASSPGQTQETQYF	TGTGCCAGCAGCCCCGGACAGACCCAAGAGACCCAGTACTTC
13	TRBD1	.	TRBV5-6	TRBJ1-2	CASSRDRASGYTF	TGTGCCAGCAGCCGGGACAGGGCCAGTGGCTACACCTTC
14	.	many	TRBV27	TRBJ1-1	CASSLSWMDTEAFF	TGTGCCAGCAGTTTATCATGGATGGACACTGAAGCTTTCTTT
17	.	.	TRBV21-1	TRBJ2-3	CASSKDEEDSHPYTQYF	TGTGCCAGCAGCAAAGATGAGGAGGACAGTCATCCATATACGCAGTATTTT
13	.	many	TRBV5-6	TRBJ2-5	CASSLQNRETQYF	TGTGCCAGCAGCTTACAAAATCGGGAGACCCAGTACTTC
13	.	many	TRBV5-1	TRBJ2-2	CASHPQQGGELFF	TGCGCCAGCCACCCCCAACAGGGAGGGGAGCTGTTTTTT
12	.	many	TRBV12-3/TRBV12-4	TRBJ2-3	CASSFAGDTQYF	TGTGCCAGCAGCTTTGCGGGGGATACGCAGTATTTT
15	.	.	TRBV5-1	TRBJ2-4	CASSLDGPEKNIQYF	TGCGCCAGCAGCTTGGACGGGCCGGAGAAAAACATTCAGTACTTC
14	.	.	TRBV5-1	TRBJ2-5	CASKTELRQETQYF	TGCGCCAGCAAAACGGAGTTGAGGCAAGAGACCCAGTACTTC
13	TRBD2	few	TRBV20-1	TRBJ2-7	CSALERGPYEQYF	TGCAGTGCTTTAGAGCGGGGCCCCTACGAGCAGTACTTC